Listed here are 28 T cell receptor beta chains from one sample, sequenced in a study of shared clonotypes between healthy human individuals. The table came from immunoSEQ multiplex PCR; TCRdb's copy has only in-frame clones and leaves some out. The profile shows about 2.4 million clones, under 95% of them singletons. The sequenced sample was naive CD4+ T cells from PBMCs. As for subset: CD45RA+ positively selected. The receptors derive from a man aged 18 to 35 in good health. Some clones in this sample may be carry-over from other donors' samples.

The gene calls are TRBV7-2 and TRBJ2-5; D ambiguous. Between the trimmed V and J ends, which lost 4 bases and 0 bases, there was a span of 9 bases. Germline CDR1 and CDR2: SGHTA and FQGNSA. This CDR3 is 14 amino acids long. CDR3 region: CASSSLPDQETQYF. The CDR3 DNA follows: TGTGCCAGCAGCTCTTTGCCCGACCAAGAGACCCAGTACTTC. The whole variable domain, filled in from reference TRBV7-2 and TRBJ2-5, reads GAGVSQSPSNKVTEKGKDVELRCDPISGHTALYWYRQSLGQGLEFLIYFQGNSAPDKSGLPSDRFSAERTGGSVSTLTIQRTQQEDSAVYLCASSSLPDQETQYFGPGTRLLVL.

The J gene is TRBJ2-1, the V gene TRBV7-2; no clear D. In germline, CDR1 is SGHTA, CDR2 FQGNSA. Trimming removed 0 bases from V and 9 bases from J, with 9 bases in between. The CDR3 extends over 13 amino acids. As DNA, the CDR3 is TGTGCCAGCAGCTTAGCGCTAGGGCGTGAGCAGTTCTTC. Amino acids: CASSLALGREQFF. Drawing the rest from reference TRBV7-2 and TRBJ2-1, the complete variable domain is GAGVSQSPSNKVTEKGKDVELRCDPISGHTALYWYRQSLGQGLEFLIYFQGNSAPDKSGLPSDRFSAERTGGSVSTLTIQRTQQEDSAVYLCASSLALGREQFFGPGTRLTVL.

On this clone itself: Other nucleotide sequences in the sample specify the same CDR3. V usage is TRBV7-2 and J usage is TRBJ2-5; D gene uncertain. Trimming stripped 1 base from V and 2 bases from J, with 8 bases between. The CDR3 totals 14 residues. Germline CDR1 SGHTA, CDR2 FQGNSA. The CDR3 nucleotides read TGTGCCAGCAGCTTAGGGCGGAATCAAGAGACCCAGTACTTC. It yields the protein CASSLGRNQETQYF.

V usage is TRBV6-1 and J usage is TRBJ2-3, with 8 bases identical to TRBD1. Germline CDR1 and CDR2: MNHNS and SASEGT. V lost 5 bases to trimming and J lost 6 bases; unmatched junction nucleotides: 1. The CDR3 spans 12 residues. The CDR3 reads CASSRDRDTQYF. In DNA form, the CDR3 reads TGTGCCAGCAGTAGGGACAGGGATACGCAGTATTTT.

The V gene is TRBV30, the J gene TRBJ2-2; no definite D call. V was trimmed by 4 bases and J by 4 bases, leaving 13 bases between them. In germline, CDR1 is GTSNPN, CDR2 SVGIG (reference sequence). CDR3 length: 14 residues. The CDR3 region has the DNA TGTGCCTGGAAGGTGGGCTGGCTCACCGGGGAGCTGTTTTTT. Encoded protein: CAWKVGWLTGELFF.

A single count supports this clone. This chain joins TRBV5-6 and TRBJ2-5, with TRBD1 matching over 9 bases. After removal of 3 bases from V and 7 bases from J, the junction contained 4 bases not matched to a gene. The CDR3 spans 13 residues. Germline CDR1 and CDR2: SGHDT and YYEEEE. CDR3 coding DNA: TGTGCCAGCAGCTGGACAGGGGTACTGACCCAGTACTTC. The encoded protein is CASSWTGVLTQYF.

The V gene is TRBV15, the J gene TRBJ1-1; D gene unclear. Germline CDR1 LNHNV, CDR2 YYDKDF (reference sequence). V dropped 0 bases and J dropped 8 bases, with 10 bases sitting between them. The CDR3 runs 13 residues. The CDR3 sequence is CATSRDERREAFF. The DNA for the CDR3 is TGTGCCACCAGCAGAGATGAAAGGCGAGAAGCTTTCTTT.

This clone was picked up one time. The rearrangement links TRBV27 to TRBJ2-3; TRBD2 agrees at 8 bases. Germline-derived CDR1 and CDR2 are MNHEY and SMNVEV (reference sequence). This CDR3 is 13 amino acids long. J lost 4 bases, V lost 10 bases, and 7 bases had no gene match. The CDR3 here is CAITSGGADTQYF. For the CDR3, the DNA is TGTGCCATAACTAGCGGTGGGGCAGATACGCAGTATTTT.

The chain links TRBV6-5 to TRBJ2-7, with a weak D call TRBD1 (6 bases). The V end lost 4 bases, the J end lost 12 bases, and 16 bases lay between the germline ends. CDR1 MNHEY and CDR2 SVGAGI come from the germline V gene. The CDR3 covers 12 residues. The CDR3 DNA reads TGTGCCAGCAGTTTCCTCAGGGGACCCGCGTACTTC. Translation: CASSFLRGPAYF.

This chain connects TRBV28 to TRBJ2-7; D gene unclear. With 5 bases removed from V and 9 bases from J, the gap between germline ends came to 14 bases. Germline CDR1 is MDHEN and CDR2 is SYDVKM. CDR3 length: 12 residues. DNA of the CDR3: TGTGCCAGCAGTCCCCTTGGATCTTGGCAGTACTTC. Its protein product is CASSPLGSWQYF.

The V call is TRBV28, the J call TRBJ2-7; D might be TRBD2 (6 bases). With 5 bases removed from V and 7 bases from J, the gap between germline ends came to 24 bases. The CDR3 runs 16 residues. Germline CDR1 reads MDHEN; CDR2 reads SYDVKM. CDR3 bases: TGTGCCAGCAGTCTTTCTTCAAGAGGGAAGGAGGGGGAGCAGTACTTC. As protein: CASSLSSRGKEGEQYF.

The V gene is TRBV5-6, the J gene TRBJ1-2, with 8 nucleotides matching TRBD1. This CDR3 comprises 17 residues. V trimming: 0 bases; J trimming: 6 bases; junction bases outside the gene matches: 13. Germline values: CDR1 SGHDT, CDR2 YYEEEE. The CDR3 DNA reads as TGTGCCAGCAGCTTGGTCGGCCATACGGACAGGGAAGATGGCTACACCTTC. Translated: CASSLVGHTDREDGYTF.

This chain joins TRBV5-4 and TRBJ1-2, with TRBD1 identical over 7 bases. The length of the CDR3 is 16 residues. J was trimmed by 4 bases and V by 3 bases; bases with no gene match: 12. The germline CDR1 and CDR2 sequences are SGHNT and YYREEE (reference sequence). The CDR3 region has the DNA TGTGCCAGCAGCTCACTCTACAGGGGCGAGAGCTATGGCTACACCTTC. Its translation is CASSSLYRGESYGYTF.

The rearrangement uses TRBV28 and TRBJ2-7; D possibly corresponds to TRBD2 (5 bases). The V end was cut by 8 bases, the J end by 0 bases, with 14 bases between. The CDR3 contains 14 residues. Germline V lookup: CDR1 MDHEN, CDR2 SYDVKM. The DNA for the CDR3 is TGTGCCAGCCTGTCTGGAGGTGGCTCCTACGAGCAGTACTTC. It translates to CASLSGGGSYEQYF. Supplemented by reference TRBV28 and TRBJ2-7, the full variable domain reads DVKVTQSSRYLVKRTGEKVFLECVQDMDHENMFWYRQDPGLGLRLIYFSYDVKMKEKGDIPEGYSVSREKKERFSLILESASTNQTSMYLCASLSGGGSYEQYFGPGTRLTVT.

The chain joins TRBV5-1 to TRBJ1-4; no reliable D call. CDR3 length: 13 amino acids. CDR1 is SGHRS, CDR2 YFSETQ, per germline. Deletions cut 4 bases from V and 12 bases from J, with 16 bases between. This chain's CDR3 is CASSLGWRSQLFF. CDR3 nucleotide sequence: TGCGCCAGCAGCCTCGGCTGGAGGTCCCAACTGTTTTTT.

The V gene is TRBV6-4, the J gene TRBJ2-3; 8 positions match TRBD2. The junction had 9 bases not matched to a gene; V was cut back by 0 bases and J by 7 bases. CDR3 size: 16 residues. Per germline, CDR1 MRHNA and CDR2 SNTAGT. This chain's CDR3 is CASSDSAGRAVNTQYF. The CDR3, as DNA: TGTGCCAGCAGTGACTCTGCCGGGAGGGCCGTGAATACGCAGTATTTT.

V usage is TRBV7-2 and J usage is TRBJ1-5; D unresolved. V was trimmed by 1 base and J by 6 bases, leaving 7 bases between them. CDR3 length: 13 residues. The germline gives CDR1 SGHTA, CDR2 FQGNSA. The CDR3 protein is CASSLDVGQPQHF. For the CDR3, the DNA is TGTGCCAGCAGCTTAGACGTGGGTCAGCCCCAGCATTTT.

The chain recombines TRBV5-6 with TRBJ1-3; D uncertain. Trimming took off 9 bases at V and 2 bases at J, with 12 bases between the two ends. The CDR3 is made up of 13 amino acids. Germline CDR1 and CDR2: SGHDT and YYEEEE. Written as DNA, the CDR3 is TGTGCCACCTCCGGACGGCCTGGAAACACCATATATTTT. Its translation is CATSGRPGNTIYF.

The chain joins TRBV10-3 to TRBJ2-7, with 8 nucleotides matching TRBD1. The CDR3 contains 15 residues. Germline loops: CDR1 ENHRY, CDR2 SYGVKD. Losses at the gene ends were 10 bases for V and 5 bases for J; bases not matched to a gene: 16. CDR3 protein: CATKQAPGGMDEQYF. CDR3 DNA: TGTGCCACCAAGCAAGCGCCAGGGGGCATGGACGAGCAGTACTTC.

This chain connects TRBV7-2 to TRBJ1-1; D is undetermined. Germline lookup yields CDR1 SGHTA and CDR2 FQGNSA. CDR3 size: 13 residues. The germline V and J ends were trimmed by 6 bases and 4 bases, with 12 bases remaining between them. The CDR3 here is CASSQWTVTEAFF. The CDR3 DNA follows: TGTGCCAGCAGTCAATGGACGGTCACTGAAGCTTTCTTT.

The chain uses TRBV19 and TRBJ1-4, with TRBD1 matching over 7 bases. This CDR3 is 15 amino acids long. The germline gives CDR1 LNHDA, CDR2 SQIVND (reference sequence). V lost 5 bases and J lost 7; bases outside the gene matches: 10. CDR3 sequence (DNA): TGTGCCAGTAGTCAAGAGACAGGGACGGTTGAAAAACTGTTTTTT. Protein sequence: CASSQETGTVEKLFF.

The chain is built from TRBV2 and TRBJ2-1; D perhaps matches TRBD2 (6 bases). The CDR3 contains 13 residues. The V end was cut by 11 bases, the J end by 0 bases, with 11 bases between. Germline CDR1 and CDR2: SNHLY and FYNNEI. Written as DNA, the CDR3 is TGTGCCGGAGCGGGCGACTCCTACAATGAGCAGTTCTTC. Protein: CAGAGDSYNEQFF. The variable domain in full, completed from reference TRBV2 and TRBJ2-1, reads EPEVTQTPSHQVTQMGQEVILRCVPISNHLYFYWYRQILGQKVEFLVSFYNNEISEKSEIFDDQFSVERPDGSNFTLKIRSTKLEDSAMYFCAGAGDSYNEQFFGPGTRLTVL.

This chain uses TRBV6-1 with TRBJ2-7; TRBD1 matches 7 bases. The V gene end was trimmed by 6 bases and the J gene end by 4 bases; junction bases not matched to a gene: 6. This CDR3 is 13 amino acids long. Germline V gene lookup returns CDR1 MNHNS and CDR2 SASEGT. CDR3 protein: CASSQYRGYEQYF. The DNA of the CDR3 is TGTGCCAGCAGCCAATACAGGGGATACGAGCAGTACTTC.

The chain couples TRBV11-2 to TRBJ2-3; D is tentatively TRBD1 or TRBD2 (5 bases each). This CDR3 is 13 amino acids long. Germline values: CDR1 SGHAT, CDR2 FQNNGV. V lost 8 bases to trimming and J lost 0 bases, with 9 bases between them. The CDR3 loop is CASPGASTDTQYF. In DNA, the CDR3 is TGTGCCAGCCCCGGGGCGAGCACAGATACGCAGTATTTT.

V and J are TRBV5-1 and TRBJ2-3; no clear D. V lost 3 bases to trimming and J lost 1 base, with 12 bases between them. The CDR3 covers 15 residues. CDR1 is SGHRS and CDR2 is YFSETQ in the germline V gene. Here the CDR3 reads CASSSSGPGTDTQYF. The CDR3 DNA reads TGCGCCAGCAGCTCCAGTGGGCCTGGCACAGATACGCAGTATTTT.

Concerning this clone itself: A much more abundant neighbour one base away suggests this may be a read error. The same CDR3 can be traced to other DNA sequences in this sample. The chain uses TRBV2 and TRBJ2-3, with D hard to call. Germline V CDR1 and CDR2: SNHLY, FYNNEI. Between the trimmed V and J ends, which lost 8 bases and 1 base, there was a span of 4 bases. CDR3 length: 11 residues. The CDR3 reads CASSRTDTQYF. The DNA of the CDR3 is TGTGCCAGCTCACGCACAGATACGCAGTATTTT. Using reference TRBV2 and TRBJ2-3 for the parts outside the CDR3, the full variable domain is EPEVTQTPSHQVTQMGQEVILRCVPISNHLYFYWYRQILGQKVEFLVSFYNNEISEKSEIFDDQFSVERPDGSNFTLKIRSTKLEDSAMYFCASSRTDTQYFGPGTRLTVL.

With respect to this clone: This same CDR3 is encoded by further DNA sequences in the sample. This chain joins TRBV7-8 and TRBJ1-4; 7 bases agree with TRBD1. Germline V gene lookup returns CDR1 SGHVS and CDR2 FQNEAQ. The CDR3 has 15 residues. V shed 1 base, J shed 3 bases, and the junction held 2 bases outside the gene matches. The DNA of the CDR3 is TGTGCCAGCAGCTTAGGACAGGGTTCTAATGAAAAACTGTTTTTT. The encoded protein is CASSLGQGSNEKLFF.

The V and J genes are TRBV6-1 and TRBJ1-3; 9 bases align to TRBD1. The germline V gene has CDR1 MNHNS and CDR2 SASEGT. Germline trimming cut 5 bases from V and 2 bases from J; bases unmatched to any gene: 4. The CDR3 is made up of 15 amino acids. The CDR3 bases are TGTGCCAGCAGTTCGACAGGGGGTACTGGAAACACCATATATTTT. This gives the protein CASSSTGGTGNTIYF.